This T cell receptor beta chain was sequenced during a study of cytomegalovirus exposure and HLA in healthy donors. General study points: Some V segments, TRBV6-2 and TRBV6-3 among them, were indistinguishable and were therefore excluded.

Healthy bone marrow donors formed the donor group. Comments on this clone: What it recognizes is unknown.

Germline CDR1 is SQVTM and CDR2 is ANQGSEA. V was trimmed by 3 bases and J by 3 bases, leaving 9 bases between them. CDR3 size: 13 residues. The study ran its PCR with 60 Vbeta and 13 Jbeta primers. Profiled with immunoSEQ multiplex PCR; TCRdb holds only in-frame clones, not every one. The table shows tens of thousands of clones, with just over 75% occurring only once. The receptor's source is a man aged 50 to 59 in good health and CMV-seronegative. Sequencing input: PBMCs. V and J are TRBV29-1 and TRBJ2-1; D uncertain. The CDR3 bases are TGCAGCGTTGAGGGCGACAACTACAATGAGCAGTTCTTC. It encodes CSVEGDNYNEQFF.